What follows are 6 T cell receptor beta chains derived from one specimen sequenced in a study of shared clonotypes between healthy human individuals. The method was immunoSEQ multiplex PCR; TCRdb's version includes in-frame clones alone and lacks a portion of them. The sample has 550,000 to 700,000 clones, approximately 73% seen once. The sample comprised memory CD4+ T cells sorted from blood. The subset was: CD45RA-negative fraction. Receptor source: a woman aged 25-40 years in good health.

CDR3: CASSEDRASNTEAFF. The CDR3 DNA reads TGTGCCAGCAGTGAAGACAGGGCGTCAAACACTGAAGCTTTCTTT. V is TRBV2 and J is TRBJ1-1; possibly TRBD1 for D (6 bases). The CDR3 spans 15 residues. Germline CDR1 and CDR2: SNHLY and FYNNEI. Trimming removed 1 base at V and 2 bases at J, with 11 bases between. Together with reference TRBV2 and TRBJ1-1, the CDR3 gives the full variable domain: EPEVTQTPSHQVTQMGQEVILRCVPISNHLYFYWYRQILGQKVEFLVSFYNNEISEKSEIFDDQFSVERPDGSNFTLKIRSTKLEDSAMYFCASSEDRASNTEAFFGQGTRLTVV.

Here the CDR3 DNA reads TGTGCCAGCAGCTTACCACGCTCAGGGGGCGGCTACACCTTC. It is translated as CASSLPRSGGGYTF. The J gene is TRBJ1-2, the V gene TRBV7-2; 8 nucleotides agree with TRBD1. J lost 8 bases, V lost 2 bases, and 7 bases had no gene match. This CDR3 has 14 amino acids. Germline loops: CDR1 SGHTA, CDR2 FQGNSA.

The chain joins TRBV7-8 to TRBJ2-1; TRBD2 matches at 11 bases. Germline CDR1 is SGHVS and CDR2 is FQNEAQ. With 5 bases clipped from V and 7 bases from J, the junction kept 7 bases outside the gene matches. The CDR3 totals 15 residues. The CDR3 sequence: CASSARLAGSNEQFF. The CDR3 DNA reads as TGTGCCAGCAGCGCGCGACTAGCGGGAAGTAATGAGCAGTTCTTC. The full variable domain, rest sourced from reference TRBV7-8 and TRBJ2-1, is GAGVSQSPRYKVAKRGQDVALRCDPISGHVSLFWYQQALGQGPEFLTYFQNEAQLDKSGLPSDRFFAERPEGSVSTLKIQRTQQEDSAVYLCASSARLAGSNEQFFGPGTRLTVL.

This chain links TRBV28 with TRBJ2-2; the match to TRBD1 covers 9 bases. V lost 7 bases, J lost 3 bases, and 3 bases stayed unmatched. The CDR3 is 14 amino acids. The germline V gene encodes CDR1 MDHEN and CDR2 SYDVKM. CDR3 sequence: CASTRQGDTGELFF. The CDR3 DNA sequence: TGTGCCAGCACTCGACAGGGGGACACCGGGGAGCTGTTTTTT.

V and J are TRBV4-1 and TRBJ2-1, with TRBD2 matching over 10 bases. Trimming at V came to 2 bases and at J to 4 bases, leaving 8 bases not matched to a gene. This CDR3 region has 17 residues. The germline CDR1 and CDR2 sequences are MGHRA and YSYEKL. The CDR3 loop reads CASSQSTTSGTYNEQFF. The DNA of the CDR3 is TGCGCCAGCAGCCAATCAACTACTAGCGGGACTTACAATGAGCAGTTCTTC.

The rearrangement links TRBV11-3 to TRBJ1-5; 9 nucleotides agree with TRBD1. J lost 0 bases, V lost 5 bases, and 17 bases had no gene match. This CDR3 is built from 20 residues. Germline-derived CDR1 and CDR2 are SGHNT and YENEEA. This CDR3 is CASSRDRAGQGPYSNQPQHF. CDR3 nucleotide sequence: TGTGCCAGCAGCCGCGACCGCGCGGGACAGGGTCCATATAGCAATCAGCCCCAGCATTTT.